The rows below give T cell receptor beta chains drawn from one sample of a study of blood T cell repertoires in COVID-19. Generated by immunoSEQ multiplex PCR, the TCRdb table keeps only in-frame clones and is missing some. This sample carries fewer than 500,000 clones, around 90% of them seen once, and the ten largest clones take under 2%. The material sequenced was PBMCs or T cells enriched from blood (not recorded which). The origin of the receptors is a woman aged 18 to 35 with acute COVID-19. The CDR3 runs from the conserved cysteine through the conserved F or W. A D gene is named only where the DNA matches it firmly. Expanded clones are given a class, and other clones once, few, many or no size at all.

once,TRBJ1-1,TRBV9,TRBD1,CASSAFTGAGAFF,TGTGCCAGCAGCGCGTTCACAGGGGCTGGAGCTTTCTTT
.,TRBJ1-1,TRBV4-1,.,CASSQNPTGNTEAFF,TGCGCCAGCAGCCAGAACCCGACAGGGAACACTGAAGCTTTCTTT
.,TRBJ1-6,TRBV14,TRBD1,CASSHQGENSPLHF,TGTGCCAGCAGCCATCAGGGGGAAAATTCACCCCTCCACTTT
.,TRBJ1-1,TRBV18,TRBD1,CASSRDRNTEAFF,TGTGCCAGCTCCCGGGACAGAAACACTGAAGCTTTCTTT
.,TRBJ1-6,TRBV7-2,TRBD1,CASSQDRVNSPLHF,TGTGCCAGCAGTCAGGACAGGGTTAATTCACCCCTCCACTTT
once,TRBJ2-7,TRBV18,TRBD1,CASSPPTGVEQYF,TGTGCCAGCTCACCCCCGACAGGGGTCGAGCAGTACTTC
.,TRBJ1-3,TRBV10-3,.,CAINRQGNSGNTIYF,TGTGCCATCAACCGGCAGGGGAACTCTGGAAACACCATATATTTT
.,TRBJ2-3,TRBV19,TRBD2,CASSSLAGSTDTQYF,TGTGCCAGTAGTTCACTAGCGGGCAGCACAGATACGCAGTATTTT
.,TRBJ1-6,TRBV7-9,.,CASSLNSPGENSPLHF,TGTGCCAGCAGCCTAAACAGTCCGGGGGAGAATTCACCCCTCCACTTT
.,TRBJ1-6,TRBV6-4,.,CASRDIRRGDNSPLHF,TGTGCCAGCAGAGACATTAGGAGGGGAGATAATTCACCCCTCCACTTT
.,TRBJ1-6,TRBV19,.,CASSIGSGVNSPLHF,TGTGCCAGTAGTATCGGTTCAGGGGTCAACTCACCCCTCCACTTT
.,TRBJ1-1,TRBV5-4,.,CASSRGTGSSVEAFF,TGTGCCAGCAGCCGCGGGACGGGGAGTTCTGTGGAAGCTTTCTTT
.,TRBJ1-5,TRBV10-3,.,CAISGEGNQPQHF,TGTGCCATCAGTGGGGAGGGCAATCAGCCCCAGCATTTT
.,TRBJ2-7,TRBV13,.,CASSARGLIYEQYF,TGTGCCAGCAGCGCTCGAGGACTGATCTACGAGCAGTACTTC
.,TRBJ2-1,TRBV3-1/TRBV3-2,TRBD2,CASSSGLAGGRARFF,TGTGCCAGCAGCTCCGGACTAGCGGGGGGGCGGGCTCGGTTCTTC
.,TRBJ2-3,TRBV5-1,TRBD2,CASSQTSGGDTDTQYF,TGCGCCAGCAGCCAAACTAGCGGGGGAGACACAGATACGCAGTATTTT
few,TRBJ1-5,TRBV4-1,.,CASSQDAGGGPSNQPQHF,TGCGCCAGCAGCCAAGATGCGGGGGGGGGCCCTAGCAATCAGCCCCAGCATTTT
.,TRBJ1-5,TRBV2,TRBD1,CASSTDRAYQPQHF,TGTGCCAGCAGTACGGACAGGGCATATCAGCCCCAGCATTTT
.,TRBJ1-1,TRBV13,TRBD1,CASSRGQGGENTEAFF,TGTGCCAGCAGCCGGGGACAGGGGGGAGAGAACACTGAAGCTTTCTTT
.,TRBJ2-1,TRBV7-8,.,CASSLANLGVPEQFF,TGTGCCAGCAGCTTAGCGAACCTCGGGGTTCCTGAGCAGTTCTTC
.,TRBJ1-2,TRBV6-2/TRBV6-3,.,CASSSRVSYGYTF,TGTGCCAGCAGTTCGCGGGTATCCTATGGCTACACCTTC
.,TRBJ2-7,TRBV6-1,TRBD1,CASSEYPQGYEQYF,TGTGCCAGCAGTGAATATCCACAGGGGTACGAGCAGTACTTC
.,TRBJ1-6,TRBV27,TRBD1,CASSLSTGQGDWNSPLHF,TGTGCCAGCAGTTTATCGACGGGACAGGGGGATTGGAATTCACCCCTCCACTTT
once,TRBJ2-1,TRBV9,TRBD2,CASSVVTSGFLSSYNEQFF,TGTGCCAGCAGCGTAGTGACTAGCGGATTCTTAAGCTCCTACAATGAGCAGTTCTTC